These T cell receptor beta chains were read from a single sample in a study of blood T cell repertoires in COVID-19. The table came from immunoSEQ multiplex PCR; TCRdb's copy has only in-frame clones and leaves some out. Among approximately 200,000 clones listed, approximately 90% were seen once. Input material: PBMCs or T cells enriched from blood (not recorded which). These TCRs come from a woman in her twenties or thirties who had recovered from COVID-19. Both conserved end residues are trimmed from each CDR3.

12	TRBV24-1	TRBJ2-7	ATSDPDSSYEQY
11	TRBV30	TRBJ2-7	AWRVAGSGEQY
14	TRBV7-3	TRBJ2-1	ASSFTSGGTYNEQF
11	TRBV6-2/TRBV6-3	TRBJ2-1	ASSFGGDNEQF
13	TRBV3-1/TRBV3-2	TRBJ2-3	ASSQGTGSTDTQY
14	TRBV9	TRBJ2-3	ASSVATGGSTDTQY
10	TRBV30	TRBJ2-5	ASTRAGETQY
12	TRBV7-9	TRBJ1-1	ASSLGDRNTEAF
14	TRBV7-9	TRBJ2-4	ASSLGDSLAKNIQY
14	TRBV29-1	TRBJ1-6	SVALRGSQGNSPLH
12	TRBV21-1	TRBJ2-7	ASSNQGSDYEQY
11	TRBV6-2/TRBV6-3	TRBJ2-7	ASSYRDTYEQY
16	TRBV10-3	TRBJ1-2	AISTRSGTGYTNYGYT
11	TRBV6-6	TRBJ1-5	ASTPGGNQPQH
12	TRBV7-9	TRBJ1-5	ASSLGQGNQPQH
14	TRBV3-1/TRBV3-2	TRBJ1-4	ASSPRQGATNEKLF
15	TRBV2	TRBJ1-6	ASSVRRASSYNSPLH
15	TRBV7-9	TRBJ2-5	ASSWGPSGGAQETQY
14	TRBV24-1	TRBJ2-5	ATSDGTETSQETQY
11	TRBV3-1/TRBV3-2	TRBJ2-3	ASRGQDTDTQY
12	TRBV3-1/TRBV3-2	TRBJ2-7	ASSPTWQAYEQY
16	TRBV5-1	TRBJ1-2	ASSSRDRTSINNYGYT
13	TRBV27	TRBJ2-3	ASSLPGAGADTQY
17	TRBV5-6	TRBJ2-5	ASSPRDRGNSTVGETQY
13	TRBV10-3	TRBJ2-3	AIKGTSGPTDTQY
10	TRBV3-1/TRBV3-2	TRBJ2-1	ASSQGGNEQF
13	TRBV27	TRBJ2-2	ASRVDGVVAGELF
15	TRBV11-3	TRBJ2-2	ASSLDPDSPNTGELF
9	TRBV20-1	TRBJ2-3	SASTLAAQY
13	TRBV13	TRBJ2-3	ASKRGGPLADTQY
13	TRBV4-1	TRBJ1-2	ASSQPGQGIYGYT
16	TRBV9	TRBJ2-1	ASSVLGIGAGVSSEQF
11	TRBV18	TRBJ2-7	ASSEQRGNEQY
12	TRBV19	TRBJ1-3	ASSITGSGNTIY
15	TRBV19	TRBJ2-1	ASSIVTQGFLTRGQF
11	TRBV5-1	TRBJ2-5	ASSLGLRETQY
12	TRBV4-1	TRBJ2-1	ASSQNSGQSEQF
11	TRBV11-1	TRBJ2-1	ASSLDRRNEQF
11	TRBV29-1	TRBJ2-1	SVRETGGNEQF
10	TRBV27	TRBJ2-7	AVRRGGYEQY
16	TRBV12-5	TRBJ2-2	ASGLVYTGQGHTGELF
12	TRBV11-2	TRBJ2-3	ASSLGASADTQY
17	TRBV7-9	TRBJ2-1	ASSSTGTSGGDTYNEQF